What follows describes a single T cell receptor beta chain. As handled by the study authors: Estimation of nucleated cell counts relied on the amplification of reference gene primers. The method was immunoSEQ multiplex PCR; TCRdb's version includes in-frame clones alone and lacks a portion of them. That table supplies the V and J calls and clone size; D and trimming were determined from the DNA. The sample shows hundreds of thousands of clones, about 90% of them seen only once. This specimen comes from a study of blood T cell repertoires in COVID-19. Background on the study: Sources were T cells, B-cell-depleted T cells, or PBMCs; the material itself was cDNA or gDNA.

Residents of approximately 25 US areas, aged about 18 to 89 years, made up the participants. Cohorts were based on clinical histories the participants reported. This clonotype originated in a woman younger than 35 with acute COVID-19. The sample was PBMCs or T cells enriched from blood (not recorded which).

The DNA for the CDR3 is TGTGCCAGCAGCTTCGGACAGGTCCAAAAGGGAATTTCACCCCTCCACTTT. Its translation: CASSFGQVQKGISPLHF. The rearrangement uses TRBV5-4 and TRBJ1-6, with TRBD1 identical over 7 bases. V lost 2 bases to trimming and J lost 9 bases; unmatched junction nucleotides: 14. Germline CDR1 is SGHNT and CDR2 is YYREEE (reference sequence). CDR3 length equals 17 residues. The variable domain in full, completed from reference TRBV5-4 and TRBJ1-6, reads ETGVTQSPTHLIKTRGQQVTLRCSSQSGHNTVSWYQQALGQGPQFIFQYYREEENGRGNFPPRFSGLQFPNYSSELNVNALELDDSALYLCASSFGQVQKGISPLHFGNGTRLTVT.